The 22 T cell receptor beta chains reported below all come from one sample, sequenced in a study of blood T cell repertoires in COVID-19 (dated by TCRdb to 2020 to 2021). To prepare the library, the immunoSEQ multiplex PCR assay was applied. TCRdb limited this immuneACCESS table to in-frame rearrangements with V and J called. A share of clones is missing; checked studies link under half to unresolved V genes, and the rest is unexplained. The sample table shows 43,000 or so clones, and around nine tenths are seen once. The ten biggest clones cover more than 15% of the sample. The source material was peripheral blood. All receptors derive from a man aged 55 to 70 with active or convalescent COVID-19.

V is TRBV12-3 or TRBV12-4 and J is TRBJ1-2; the D is unclear. V dropped 1 base and J dropped 8 bases, with 11 bases sitting between them. CDR3 length: 13 residues. Here the CDR3 reads CASSLVGELGYTF. The DNA for the CDR3 is TGTGCCAGCAGTTTAGTCGGGGAATTGGGCTACACCTTC.

The rearrangement links TRBV18 to TRBJ2-5; 10 bases are shared with TRBD2. Germline assignment: CDR1 KGHSH and CDR2 LQKENI. V gave up 0 bases and J gave up 1 base; unmatched junction bases: 5. This CDR3 is built from 17 residues. Here the CDR3 reads CASSPPGSGGAQETQYF. DNA for the CDR3: TGTGCCAGCTCACCACCGGGAAGCGGGGGGGCCCAAGAGACCCAGTACTTC.

The chain couples TRBV10-3 to TRBJ1-6, with 7 positions matching TRBD1. J lost 10 bases, V lost 2 bases, and 5 bases had no gene match. Germline V gene lookup returns CDR1 ENHRY and CDR2 SYGVKD. This CDR3 is 14 amino acids long. CDR3 loop: CAISEAYRGSPLHF. In DNA form, the CDR3 reads TGTGCCATCAGTGAGGCTTACAGGGGATCACCCCTCCACTTT.

The J gene is TRBJ2-7, the V gene TRBV19; 9 bases agree with TRBD1. The CDR3 totals 15 residues. The junction had 5 bases not matched to a gene; V was cut back by 3 bases and J by 2 bases. The germline V gene encodes CDR1 LNHDA and CDR2 SQIVND (reference sequence). CDR3 sequence reads: CASSIGTGMTYEQYF. The CDR3 nucleotides are TGTGCCAGTAGTATCGGGACAGGGATGACCTACGAGCAGTACTTC.

The chain couples TRBV18 to TRBJ2-3; D is ambiguous. The CDR3 contains 16 residues. The V gene lost 3 bases and the J gene lost 0 bases, with 13 bases spanning the gap. The germline gives CDR1 KGHSH, CDR2 LQKENI. The CDR3 protein is CASSPGFDSSTDTQYF. The CDR3 DNA sequence: TGTGCCAGCTCACCCGGGTTCGATTCTAGCACAGATACGCAGTATTTT. The full variable domain, in which reference TRBV18 and TRBJ2-3 provide the parts outside the CDR3, is NAGVMQNPRHLVRRRGQEARLRCSPMKGHSHVYWYRQLPEEGLKFMVYLQKENIIDESGMPKERFSAEFPKEGPSILRIQQVVRGDSAAYFCASSPGFDSSTDTQYFGPGTRLTVL.

The chain employs TRBV5-1 and TRBJ2-3, with a possible D match to TRBD1 (5 bases). CDR3 length equals 14 residues. Germline values: CDR1 SGHRS, CDR2 YFSETQ. V was shortened by 4 bases and J by 1 base, with 10 bases between the two germline ends. The CDR3 bases are TGCGCCAGCAGCCCCCAGGGCGGCACAGATACGCAGTATTTT. The encoded protein is CASSPQGGTDTQYF. Using reference TRBV5-1 and TRBJ2-3 for the parts outside the CDR3, the full variable domain is KAGVTQTPRYLIKTRGQQVTLSCSPISGHRSVSWYQQTPGQGLQFLFEYFSETQRNKGNFPGRFSGRQFSNSRSEMNVSTLELGDSALYLCASSPQGGTDTQYFGPGTRLTVL.

Comments on this clone: This specimen includes other DNA sequences encoding the same CDR3. The CDR3 reads CAWSVGGGYTF. As DNA, the CDR3 is TGTGCCTGGAGTGTTGGGGGCGGCTACACCTTC. The gene calls are TRBV30 and TRBJ1-2; TRBD1 is a possible D gene (6 bases). CDR1 is GTSNPN, CDR2 SVGIG, per germline (reference sequence). The V gene lost 0 bases and the J gene lost 8 bases, with 7 bases spanning the gap. The CDR3 is made up of 11 amino acids. Based on the CDR3 plus reference TRBV30 and TRBJ1-2, the full variable domain is SQTIHQWPATLVQPVGSPLSLECTVEGTSNPNLYWYRQAAGRGLQLLFYSVGIGQISSEVPQNLSASRPQDRQFILSSKKLLLSDSGFYLCAWSVGGGYTFGSGTRLTVV.

This clone appeared a single time. The chain has TRBV9 and TRBJ2-6; D remains unclear. The CDR3 has 13 amino acids. Per the germline V gene, CDR1 is SGDLS and CDR2 is YYNGEE. V was clipped by 4 bases and J by 1 base, with 3 bases between them. The CDR3 reads CASSPSGANVLTF. Written as DNA, the CDR3 is TGTGCCAGCAGCCCGTCTGGGGCCAACGTCCTGACTTTC.

V gene TRBV7-9 combines with J gene TRBJ1-4; D not resolved. Between the trimmed V and J ends, which lost 5 bases and 0 bases, there was a span of 10 bases. Germline V gives CDR1 SEHNR, CDR2 FQNEAQ (reference sequence). There are 15 residues in the CDR3. In DNA form, the CDR3 reads TGTGCCAGCAGCCGCCAAGCTGCAACTAATGAAAAACTGTTTTTT. The encoded protein is CASSRQAATNEKLFF.

The chain employs TRBV29-1 and TRBJ2-1; TRBD1 aligns across 9 bases. CDR3 size: 17 residues. V was pared by 0 bases and J by 6 bases, with 12 bases of the junction left unmatched. The germline CDR1 and CDR2 sequences are SQVTM and ANQGSEA. CDR3 residues: CSVEDRLLGQGPNEQFF. The CDR3 coding sequence is TGCAGCGTTGAAGATAGGCTGTTGGGACAGGGACCCAATGAGCAGTTCTTC.

V is TRBV6-5 and J is TRBJ1-1, with 7 bases lining up with TRBD1. CDR3 length equals 14 residues. V was pared by 6 bases and J by 1 base, with 5 bases of the junction left unmatched. Germline values: CDR1 MNHEY, CDR2 SVGAGI. CDR3 DNA sequence: TGTGCCAGCAGACGCGACAGGGCGAACACTGAAGCTTTCTTT. Protein product: CASRRDRANTEAFF.

The gene calls are TRBV21-1 and TRBJ1-2; the D call in the table, TRBD1, was not verified against the DNA. TRBV21-1 is an annotated pseudogene. The CDR3 length is 14 residues. Here the CDR3 DNA reads TGTGCCAGCAGCAAAGCCCGGACAGGGGACGGCTACACCTTC. As protein: CASSKARTGDGYTF.

In its sample, this clone was seen a few times. This sequence joins TRBV2 and TRBJ2-7, with 9 bases lining up with TRBD1. V shed 8 bases and J 5 bases; nucleotides not matched to a gene: 10. CDR3 length: 14 amino acids. CDR1 SNHLY and CDR2 FYNNEI come from the germline V gene. DNA of the CDR3: TGTGCCAGCGTCGGACACAGGGGGCGAAACGAGCAGTACTTC. Protein: CASVGHRGRNEQYF.

CDR3 in amino acids: CASSERGNWYGYTF. The CDR3 DNA reads as TGTGCCAGCAGTGAAAGGGGTAATTGGTATGGCTACACCTTC. The gene calls are TRBV2 and TRBJ1-2; D may be TRBD1 (5 bases). Per the germline V gene, CDR1 is SNHLY and CDR2 is FYNNEI. The V end was cut by 2 bases, the J end by 5 bases, with 12 bases between. The CDR3 extends over 14 amino acids.

The chain uses TRBV4-2 and TRBJ2-3, with D unclear. CDR1 is LGHNA and CDR2 is YNFKEQ in the germline V gene. The V end lost 0 bases, the J end lost 5 bases, and 6 bases lay between the germline ends. This CDR3 is 13 amino acids long. The CDR3 bases are TGTGCCAGCAGCCAAGATGTCGGAGATACGCAGTATTTT. It yields the protein CASSQDVGDTQYF.

The V and J genes are TRBV2 and TRBJ2-2; perhaps TRBD2 as D (7 bases). CDR1 is SNHLY and CDR2 is FYNNEI in the germline V gene. The V and J ends lost 1 base and 0 bases respectively, with 12 bases between them. This CDR3 comprises 17 residues. The CDR3 sequence is CASSEEGGLSNTGELFF. In DNA, the CDR3 is TGTGCCAGCAGTGAAGAGGGGGGACTATCGAACACCGGGGAGCTGTTTTTT.

This rearrangement joins TRBV9 to TRBJ2-7; possible D gene TRBD2, 6 bases. This CDR3 region has 16 residues. V was trimmed by 3 bases and J by 0 bases, leaving 16 bases between them. The germline CDR1 and CDR2 sequences are SGDLS and YYNGEE. The DNA of the CDR3 is TGTGCCAGCAGCGACCCCGCGGGAACACGCTCCTACGAGCAGTACTTC. Its translation is CASSDPAGTRSYEQYF.

The chain recombines TRBV11-2 with TRBJ1-5; possibly TRBD1 for D (5 bases). V was cut by 1 base and J by 7 bases, with 8 bases left in between. The germline V gene encodes CDR1 SGHAT and CDR2 FQNNGV. The CDR3 loop spans 13 amino acids. CDR3 protein: CASSLAEGQPQHF. In DNA, the CDR3 is TGTGCCAGCAGCTTAGCGGAGGGGCAGCCCCAGCATTTT.

The chain has TRBV18 and TRBJ1-5; a weak D match, TRBD1 (5 bases). The CDR3 totals 17 residues. V shed 0 bases and J shed 1 base, with 13 bases lying between them. CDR1 KGHSH and CDR2 LQKENI come from the germline V gene. The DNA of the CDR3 is TGTGCCAGCTCACCACCGGGGGGGTTTGGGAGCAATCAGCCCCAGCATTTT. This encodes CASSPPGGFGSNQPQHF.

The chain joins TRBV5-5 to TRBJ2-1; 7 nucleotides align to TRBD2. V shed 3 bases, J shed 0 bases, and the junction held 9 bases outside the gene matches. The length of the CDR3 is 17 residues. Germline V gene sequence: CDR1 SGHKS, CDR2 YYEKEE (reference sequence). Here the CDR3 reads CASSSLSGVSSYNEQFF. The CDR3 DNA reads TGTGCCAGCAGCTCTCTAAGCGGGGTCAGCTCCTACAATGAGCAGTTCTTC.

This chain joins TRBV3-1 (or the pseudogene TRBV3-2) and TRBJ1-1; 7 positions match TRBD1. The germline V gene encodes CDR1 LGHDT and CDR2 YNNKEL (reference sequence). This CDR3 region has 15 residues. Trimming removed 4 bases from V and 4 bases from J; junction bases left unmatched: 9. The CDR3 region is CASSPRDREATEAFF. The CDR3 nucleotides are TGTGCCAGCAGCCCACGGGACAGAGAAGCCACTGAAGCTTTCTTT.

V gene TRBV7-2 combines with J gene TRBJ1-2; possible D gene TRBD1, 6 bases. The germline V and J ends were trimmed by 5 bases and 7 bases, with 11 bases remaining between them. The CDR3 sequence is 12 residues long. Germline CDR1 SGHTA, CDR2 FQGNSA. The CDR3 nucleotides read TGTGCCAGCAGCGGGGGCGATGGTGGCTACACCTTC. Residues: CASSGGDGGYTF.